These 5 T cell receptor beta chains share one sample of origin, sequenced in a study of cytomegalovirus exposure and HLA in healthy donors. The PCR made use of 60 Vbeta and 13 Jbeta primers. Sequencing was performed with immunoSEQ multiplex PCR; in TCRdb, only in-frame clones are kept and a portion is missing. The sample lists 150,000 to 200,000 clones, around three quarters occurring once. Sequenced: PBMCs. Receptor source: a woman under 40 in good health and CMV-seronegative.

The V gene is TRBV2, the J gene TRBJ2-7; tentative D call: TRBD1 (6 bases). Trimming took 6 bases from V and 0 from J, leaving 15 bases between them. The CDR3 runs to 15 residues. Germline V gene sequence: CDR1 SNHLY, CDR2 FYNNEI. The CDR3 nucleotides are TGTGCCAGCAGCGACAGGTTCCTGAGCTCCTACGAGCAGTACTTC. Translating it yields CASSDRFLSSYEQYF. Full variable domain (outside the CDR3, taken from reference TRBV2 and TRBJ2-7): EPEVTQTPSHQVTQMGQEVILRCVPISNHLYFYWYRQILGQKVEFLVSFYNNEISEKSEIFDDQFSVERPDGSNFTLKIRSTKLEDSAMYFCASSDRFLSSYEQYFGPGTRLTVT.

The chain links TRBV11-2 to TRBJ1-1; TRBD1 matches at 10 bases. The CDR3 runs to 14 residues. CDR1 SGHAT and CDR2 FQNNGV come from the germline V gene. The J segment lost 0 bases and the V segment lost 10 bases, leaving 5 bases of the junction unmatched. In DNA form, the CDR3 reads TGTGCCACACGGACAGGGGGAATGAACACTGAAGCTTTCTTT. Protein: CATRTGGMNTEAFF.

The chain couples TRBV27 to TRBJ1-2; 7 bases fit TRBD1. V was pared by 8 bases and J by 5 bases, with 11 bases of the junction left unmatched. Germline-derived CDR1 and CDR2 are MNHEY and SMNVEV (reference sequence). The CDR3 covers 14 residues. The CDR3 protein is CASGITGVPYGYTF. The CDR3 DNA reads TGTGCCAGCGGAATCACAGGGGTCCCTTATGGCTACACCTTC.

The CDR3 DNA sequence: TGTGCCAGCAGCCCCAATGCCGGGAGGGGGTCCTACAATGAGCAGTTCTTC. The encoded protein is CASSPNAGRGSYNEQFF. This chain uses TRBV7-2 with TRBJ2-1; 8 bases line up with TRBD2. In germline, CDR1 is SGHTA, CDR2 FQGNSA. The J segment lost 1 base and the V segment lost 5 bases, leaving 10 bases of the junction unmatched. The CDR3 extends over 17 amino acids. Filled out from reference TRBV7-2 and TRBJ2-1, the complete variable domain reads GAGVSQSPSNKVTEKGKDVELRCDPISGHTALYWYRQSLGQGLEFLIYFQGNSAPDKSGLPSDRFSAERTGGSVSTLTIQRTQQEDSAVYLCASSPNAGRGSYNEQFFGPGTRLTVL.

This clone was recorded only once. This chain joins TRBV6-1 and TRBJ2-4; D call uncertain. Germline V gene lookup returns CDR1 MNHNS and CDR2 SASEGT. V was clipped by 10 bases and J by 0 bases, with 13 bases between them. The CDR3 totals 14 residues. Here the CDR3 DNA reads TGTGCCACTAACGCCGTTCTAGCCAAAAACATTCAGTACTTC. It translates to CATNAVLAKNIQYF.